These 2 T cell receptor beta chains originate from one sample sequenced in a study of Graves' ophthalmopathy and Graves' hyperthyroidism. TCR beta CDR3 regions were amplified from RNA transcripts. Second-round multiplex PCR came after a first-round RT-PCR that employed HTBI primers. From the multiplex PCR reads, TCRdb called clonotypes with MiXCR, one entry per CDR3 protein. The repertoire consists of 300,000 to 400,000 distinct CDR3 sequences, with under 20% occurring once and the leading ten covering about 12%. Source material: peripheral blood. The receptors were sampled from an adult man with Graves' ophthalmopathy.

This clonotype has at least ten counts. The genes are TRBV27 and TRBJ2-7; 12 bases match TRBD1. Trimming took 2 bases from V and 2 from J; bases not matched to a gene: 13. This CDR3 has 19 residues. Germline assignment: CDR1 MNHEY and CDR2 SMNVEV (reference sequence). The CDR3 loop reads CASSLRGTGGSLQAYEQYF. In DNA form, the CDR3 reads TGTGCCAGCAGTTTAAGAGGGACAGGGGGCTCCCTACAAGCCTACGAGCAGTACTTC.

This clonotype was seen ten or more times. The V and J genes are TRBV28 and TRBJ1-3; possible D gene TRBD1, 6 bases. The germline gives CDR1 MDHEN, CDR2 SYDVKM. CDR3 length: 15 residues. The V gene lost 6 bases and the J gene lost 7 bases, with 19 bases spanning the gap. This CDR3 reads CASRPPTSQGNTIYF. The DNA for the CDR3 is TGTGCCAGCAGACCTCCAACATCGCAGGGGAACACCATATATTTT.